This TCR beta chain was found in a study of breast tumors, draining lymph nodes, adjacent tissues. Samples came from axillary lymph nodes draining the breast cancer. About this clonotype: Its cognate antigen is unknown.

Whole-study findings and limits: Findings are consistent with lymph node origin and intratumoral expansion of most tumor T cells. That most tumor T cells come from lymph nodes remained unproven.

TCRdb itself ran the multiplex PCR reads through MiXCR, one entry per CDR3 protein. The sample includes approximately 280,000 distinct CDR3 sequences, more than 30% of them seen just once. This TCR was recovered from a female donor with breast cancer. Some clones in this sample may be carry-over from other donors' samples. Sequenced: axillary lymph node tissue.

The CDR3 is CAIFGGNTEAFF. In DNA, the CDR3 is TGTGCCATCTTCGGGGGGAACACTGAAGCTTTCTTT. The chain carries TRBV10-3 and TRBJ1-1; tentatively, D is TRBD1 (5 bases). The germline V and J ends were trimmed by 8 bases and 1 base, with 8 bases remaining between them. CDR3 size: 12 residues. The germline CDR1 and CDR2 sequences are ENHRY and SYGVKD.